A single sample is the source of the 16 T cell receptor beta chains below, sequenced in a study of blood T cell repertoires in COVID-19. Method: immunoSEQ multiplex PCR; TCRdb's copy keeps in-frame clones and lacks some. Here the sample spans roughly 180,000 clones, 83% being singletons. The sample consisted of PBMCs or T cells enriched from blood (not recorded which). These receptors were collected from a woman in her 50s who had recovered from COVID-19.

J is TRBJ1-5 and V is TRBV3-1 (or the pseudogene TRBV3-2); D ambiguous. The germline V gene has CDR1 LGHDT and CDR2 YNNKEL (reference sequence). CDR3 length: 15 residues. Trimming stripped 4 bases from V and 3 bases from J, with 13 bases between. The CDR3 sequence: CASSPSSGNNQPQHF. The DNA for the CDR3 is TGTGCCAGCAGCCCATCTTCGGGAAACAATCAGCCCCAGCATTTT.

The chain carries TRBV19 and TRBJ2-2; 7 bases map to TRBD1. This CDR3 contains 14 residues. CDR1 is LNHDA and CDR2 is SQIVND in the germline V gene (reference sequence). With V trimmed by 7 bases and J by 6 bases, 8 bases remained unmatched. In nucleotides, the CDR3 is TGTGCCAGTACCACAGGGGCGAGCGCCGGGGAGCTGTTTTTT. Translated, it gives CASTTGASAGELFF.

V usage is TRBV7-8 and J usage is TRBJ2-6; no reliable D call. Germline CDR1 and CDR2: SGHVS and FQNEAQ. This CDR3 region has 14 residues. V was clipped by 5 bases and J by 1 base, with 6 bases between them. This CDR3 reads CASSPRSGANVLTF. The CDR3 bases are TGTGCCAGCAGCCCCCGGTCTGGGGCCAACGTCCTGACTTTC.

The V gene is TRBV7-9, the J gene TRBJ2-1; 7 bases agree with TRBD1. This CDR3 spans 16 amino acids. V gave up 2 bases and J gave up 8 bases; unmatched junction bases: 12. Germline V gene data show CDR1 as SEHNR and CDR2 as FQNEAQ (reference sequence). CDR3 sequence (DNA): TGTGCCAGCAGCTTATCACCATCAAGGACAGGCCATGAGCAGTTCTTC. Translated, it gives CASSLSPSRTGHEQFF.

V is TRBV11-3 and J is TRBJ1-1, with D maybe TRBD1 (5 bases). The V end was cut by 5 bases, the J end by 7 bases, with 20 bases between. Germline CDR1 and CDR2: SGHNT and YENEEA. The CDR3 totals 15 residues. CDR3 protein: CASSRLGGRADEAFF. CDR3 nucleotide sequence: TGTGCCAGCAGCCGGCTCGGGGGACGCGCCGATGAAGCTTTCTTT.

This clone has only one observation. The chain is built from TRBV19 and TRBJ1-6; 8 bases fit TRBD1. Trimming took 3 bases from V and 11 from J; bases not matched to a gene: 9. CDR3 size: 15 residues. CDR1 and CDR2 from the germline V gene are LNHDA and SQIVND (reference sequence). CDR3 protein: CASSMEQGGVTPLHF. DNA for the CDR3: TGTGCCAGTAGTATGGAACAGGGGGGTGTGACACCCCTCCACTTT.

This chain connects TRBV28 to TRBJ2-3, with D possibly TRBD2 on 5 matching bases. This CDR3 spans 13 amino acids. Germline CDR1 and CDR2: MDHEN and SYDVKM. The ends were cut back, 5 bases at V and 3 bases at J, with 9 bases in the middle. The CDR3 DNA follows: TGTGCCAGCAGTCGGACTTATACAGATACGCAGTATTTT. It specifies CASSRTYTDTQYF. Filled out from reference TRBV28 and TRBJ2-3, the complete variable domain reads DVKVTQSSRYLVKRTGEKVFLECVQDMDHENMFWYRQDPGLGLRLIYFSYDVKMKEKGDIPEGYSVSREKKERFSLILESASTNQTSMYLCASSRTYTDTQYFGPGTRLTVL.

The chain carries TRBV10-3 and TRBJ2-7, with TRBD1 as a possible D gene (6 bases). Germline CDR1 and CDR2: ENHRY and SYGVKD. V was trimmed by 6 bases and J by 6 bases, leaving 15 bases between them. The CDR3 extends over 13 amino acids. CDR3 bases: TGTGCCATCAGGAGATTACAGGGATCCGAGCAGTACGTC. Translation: CAIRRLQGSEQYV.

The chain couples TRBV7-5 to TRBJ1-1. TRBV7-5 is an annotated pseudogene. The CDR3 is 15 amino acids. CDR3 residues: CVRSLASGPGSEAFF. The DNA for the CDR3 is TGTGTCAGAAGCTTAGCATCCGGCCCCGGGTCTGAAGCTTTCTTT.

The rearrangement links TRBV28 to TRBJ1-4; 9 positions agree with TRBD1. Germline assignment: CDR1 MDHEN and CDR2 SYDVKM. Losses at the gene ends were 7 bases for V and 7 bases for J; bases not matched to a gene: 7. The length of the CDR3 is 14 residues. CDR3 amino acids: CASTSGTGFEKLFF. The CDR3 DNA sequence: TGTGCCAGCACCTCCGGGACAGGGTTTGAAAAACTGTTTTTT.

V gene TRBV11-1 combines with J gene TRBJ1-1; D is undetermined. V was pared by 3 bases and J by 4 bases, with 18 bases between. This CDR3 comprises 16 residues. In germline, CDR1 is SGHAT, CDR2 FQDESV (reference sequence). For the CDR3, the DNA is TGTGCCAGCAGCTTCCAGGCCGGGCTGGCGGGCACTGAAGCTTTCTTT. The encoded protein is CASSFQAGLAGTEAFF.

The rearrangement links TRBV30 to TRBJ2-7; 12 positions agree with TRBD2. V gave up 0 bases and J gave up 12 bases; unmatched junction bases: 9. Germline assignment: CDR1 GTSNPN and CDR2 SVGIG (reference sequence). This CDR3 comprises 14 residues. The CDR3 nucleotides are TGTGCCTGGAGTGTAATGACTAGCGGGAGTAGGCTGTACGTC. Protein sequence: CAWSVMTSGSRLYV.

This clone was observed once. V gene TRBV30 combines with J gene TRBJ1-5, with no clear D. Germline V gene lookup returns CDR1 GTSNPN and CDR2 SVGIG (reference sequence). The CDR3 contains 17 residues. The germline V and J ends were trimmed by 0 bases and 6 bases, with 21 bases remaining between them. The chain's CDR3 is CAWSVGGPPHGRQPQHF. The CDR3 region has the DNA TGTGCCTGGAGTGTAGGCGGGCCGCCCCACGGGCGTCAGCCCCAGCATTTT.

The chain links TRBV19 to TRBJ2-2, with 8 nucleotides matching TRBD2. Germline CDR1 LNHDA, CDR2 SQIVND (reference sequence). Trimming took 5 bases from V and 1 from J; bases not matched to a gene: 6. The CDR3 extends over 16 amino acids. This CDR3 is CASSSSSGWNTGELFF. The CDR3 DNA reads as TGTGCCAGTAGTTCCTCTAGCGGGTGGAACACCGGGGAGCTGTTTTTT.

A single count supports this clone. The V and J genes are TRBV9 and TRBJ2-3, with TRBD2 matching 8 bases. This CDR3 contains 14 residues. Germline V CDR1 and CDR2: SGDLS, YYNGEE. V trimming: 3 bases; J trimming: 2 bases; junction bases outside the gene matches: 2. The chain's CDR3 is CASSETSATDTQYF. The DNA for the CDR3 is TGTGCCAGCAGCGAGACTAGCGCCACAGATACGCAGTATTTT.

The chain links TRBV18 to TRBJ2-1; 12 nucleotides line up with TRBD2. The CDR3 spans 16 residues. V trimming: 2 bases; J trimming: 4 bases; junction bases outside the gene matches: 3. Germline V gene data show CDR1 as KGHSH and CDR2 as LQKENI. CDR3 nucleotide sequence: TGTGCCAGCTCACCATTGCTAGCGGGGGGGTACAATGAGCAGTTCTTC. It codes for CASSPLLAGGYNEQFF.